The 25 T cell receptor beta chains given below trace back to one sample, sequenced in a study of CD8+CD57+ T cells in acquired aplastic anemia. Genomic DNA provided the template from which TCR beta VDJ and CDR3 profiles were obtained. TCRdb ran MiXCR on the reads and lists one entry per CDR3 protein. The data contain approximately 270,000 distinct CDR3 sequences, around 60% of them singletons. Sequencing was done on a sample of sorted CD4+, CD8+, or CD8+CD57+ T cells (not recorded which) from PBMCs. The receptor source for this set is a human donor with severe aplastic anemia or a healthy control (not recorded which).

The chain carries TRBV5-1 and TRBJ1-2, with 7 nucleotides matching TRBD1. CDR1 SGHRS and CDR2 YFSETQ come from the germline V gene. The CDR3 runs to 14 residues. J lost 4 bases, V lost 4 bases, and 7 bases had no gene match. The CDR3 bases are TGCGCCAGCAGCGCCGACAGGGAAACCTATGGCTACACCTTC. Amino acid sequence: CASSADRETYGYTF.

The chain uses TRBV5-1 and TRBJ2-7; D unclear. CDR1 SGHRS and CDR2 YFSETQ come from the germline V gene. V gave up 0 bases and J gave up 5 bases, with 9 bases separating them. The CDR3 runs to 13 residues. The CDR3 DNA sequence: TGCGCCAGCAGCTTGGACGGAACAGACGAGCAGTACTTC. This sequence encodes CASSLDGTDEQYF.

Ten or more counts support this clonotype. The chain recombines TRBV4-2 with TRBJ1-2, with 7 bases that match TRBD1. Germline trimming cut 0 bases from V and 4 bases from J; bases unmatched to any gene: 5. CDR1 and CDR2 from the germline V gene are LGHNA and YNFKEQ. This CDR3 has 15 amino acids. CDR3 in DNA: TGTGCCAGCAGCCAAGAAGGGACAGCAGGCTATGGCTACACCTTC. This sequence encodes CASSQEGTAGYGYTF.

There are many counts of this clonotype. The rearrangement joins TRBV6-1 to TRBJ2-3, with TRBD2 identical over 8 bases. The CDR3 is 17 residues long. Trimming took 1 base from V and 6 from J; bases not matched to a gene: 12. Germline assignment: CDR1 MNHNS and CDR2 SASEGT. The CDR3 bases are TGTGCCAGCAGTGAAGAAGTACGGGGGGGCCCTCTCGATACGCAGTATTTT. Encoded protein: CASSEEVRGGPLDTQYF.

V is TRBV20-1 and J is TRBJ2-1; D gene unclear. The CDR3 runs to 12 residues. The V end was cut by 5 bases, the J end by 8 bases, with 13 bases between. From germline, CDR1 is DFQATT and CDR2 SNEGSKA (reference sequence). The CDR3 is CSAGHLTDEQFF. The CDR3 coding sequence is TGCAGTGCTGGGCACCTGACCGATGAGCAGTTCTTC.

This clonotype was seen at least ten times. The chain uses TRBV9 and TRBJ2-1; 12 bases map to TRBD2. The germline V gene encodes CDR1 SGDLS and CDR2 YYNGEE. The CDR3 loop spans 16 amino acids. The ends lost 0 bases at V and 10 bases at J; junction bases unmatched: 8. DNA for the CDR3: TGTGCCAGCAGCGTAGACCCTAGCGGGGGGGCGAGGGAGCAGTTCTTC. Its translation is CASSVDPSGGAREQFF.

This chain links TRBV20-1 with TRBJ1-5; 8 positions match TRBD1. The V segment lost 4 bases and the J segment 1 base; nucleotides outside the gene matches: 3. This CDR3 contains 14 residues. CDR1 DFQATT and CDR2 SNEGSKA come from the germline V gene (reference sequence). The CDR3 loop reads CSATYRGSNQPQHF. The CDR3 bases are TGCAGTGCTACATACAGGGGGAGCAATCAGCCCCAGCATTTT.

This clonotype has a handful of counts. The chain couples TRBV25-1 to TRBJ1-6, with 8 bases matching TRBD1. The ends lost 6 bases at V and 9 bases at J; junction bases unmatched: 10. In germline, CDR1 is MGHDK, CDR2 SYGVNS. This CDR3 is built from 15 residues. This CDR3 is CASRGTGQRGSPLHF. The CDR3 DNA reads TGTGCCAGCAGAGGGACAGGCCAACGTGGTTCACCCCTCCACTTT.

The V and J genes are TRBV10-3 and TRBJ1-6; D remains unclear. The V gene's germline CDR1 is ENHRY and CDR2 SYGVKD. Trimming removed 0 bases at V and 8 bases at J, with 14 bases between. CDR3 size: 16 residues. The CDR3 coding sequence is TGTGCCATCAGTGAGTCCCCGGGCAGGTCCGATTCACCCCTCCACTTT. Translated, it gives CAISESPGRSDSPLHF.

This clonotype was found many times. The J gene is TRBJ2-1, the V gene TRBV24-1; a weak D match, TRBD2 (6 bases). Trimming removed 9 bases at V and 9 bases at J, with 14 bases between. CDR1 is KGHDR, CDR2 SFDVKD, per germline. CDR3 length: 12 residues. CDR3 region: CATSRGTAEQFF. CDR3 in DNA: TGTGCCACCTCTCGGGGGACTGCTGAGCAGTTCTTC.

As DNA, the CDR3 is TGCAGTGCTAGATTTCCAGGGGAAAATGAGCAGTTCTTC. Its translation is CSARFPGENEQFF. The chain carries TRBV20-1 and TRBJ2-1, with D perhaps TRBD1 (6 bases). Germline-derived CDR1 and CDR2 are DFQATT and SNEGSKA (reference sequence). The CDR3 spans 13 residues. The V end lost 2 bases, the J end lost 7 bases, and 12 bases lay between the germline ends.

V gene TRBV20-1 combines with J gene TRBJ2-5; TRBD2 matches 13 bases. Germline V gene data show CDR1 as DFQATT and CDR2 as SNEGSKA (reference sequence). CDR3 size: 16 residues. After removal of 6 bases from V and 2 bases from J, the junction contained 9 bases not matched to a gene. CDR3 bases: TGCAGTGCCACGGGACTAGCGGGAAGGGAACAAGAGACCCAGTACTTC. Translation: CSATGLAGREQETQYF.

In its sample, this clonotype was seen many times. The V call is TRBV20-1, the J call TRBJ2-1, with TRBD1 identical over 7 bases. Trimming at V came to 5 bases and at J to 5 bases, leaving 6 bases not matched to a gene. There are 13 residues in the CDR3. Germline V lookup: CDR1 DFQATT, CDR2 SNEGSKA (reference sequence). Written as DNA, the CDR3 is TGCAGTGCTCCTAGACAGGGAAACAATGAGCAGTTCTTC. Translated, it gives CSAPRQGNNEQFF.

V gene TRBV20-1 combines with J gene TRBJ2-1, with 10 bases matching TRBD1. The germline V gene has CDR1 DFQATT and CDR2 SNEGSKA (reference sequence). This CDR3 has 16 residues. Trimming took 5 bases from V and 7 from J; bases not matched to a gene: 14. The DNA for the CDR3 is TGCAGTGCTCTCTGGTGGGACAGGGGCAGTGCTAATGAGCAGTTCTTC. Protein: CSALWWDRGSANEQFF.

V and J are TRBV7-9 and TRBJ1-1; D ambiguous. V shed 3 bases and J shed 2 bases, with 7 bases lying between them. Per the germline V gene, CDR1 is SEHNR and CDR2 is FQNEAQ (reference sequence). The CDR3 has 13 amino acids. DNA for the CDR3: TGTGCCAGCAGCTTGGAGTTAAACACTGAAGCTTTCTTT. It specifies CASSLELNTEAFF.

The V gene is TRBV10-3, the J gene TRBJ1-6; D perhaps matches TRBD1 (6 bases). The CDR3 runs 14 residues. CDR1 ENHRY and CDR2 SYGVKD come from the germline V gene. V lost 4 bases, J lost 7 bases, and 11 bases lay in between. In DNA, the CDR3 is TGTGCCATCAGTGGGAAGGGGGACAATTCACCCCTCCACTTT. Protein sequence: CAISGKGDNSPLHF.

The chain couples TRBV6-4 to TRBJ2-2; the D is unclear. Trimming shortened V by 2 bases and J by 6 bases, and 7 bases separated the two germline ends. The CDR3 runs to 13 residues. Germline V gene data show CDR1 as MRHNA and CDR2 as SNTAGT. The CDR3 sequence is CASSDRESGELFF. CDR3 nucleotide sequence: TGTGCCAGCAGTGACCGAGAGTCCGGGGAGCTGTTTTTT.

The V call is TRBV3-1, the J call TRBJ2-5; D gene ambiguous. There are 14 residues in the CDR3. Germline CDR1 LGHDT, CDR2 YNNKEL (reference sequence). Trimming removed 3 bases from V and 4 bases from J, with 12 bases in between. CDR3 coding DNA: TGTGCCAGCAGCCACAAGGGCGTTTTAGAGACCCAGTACTTC. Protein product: CASSHKGVLETQYF.

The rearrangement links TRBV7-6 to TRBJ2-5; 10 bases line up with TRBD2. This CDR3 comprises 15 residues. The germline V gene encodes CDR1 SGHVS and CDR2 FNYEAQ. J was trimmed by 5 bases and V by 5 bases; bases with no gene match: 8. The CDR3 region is CASSIPSGSGETQYF. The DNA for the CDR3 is TGTGCCAGCAGCATACCTAGCGGGAGTGGTGAGACCCAGTACTTC.

The CDR3 here is CSASPLSSGRYNEQFF. The CDR3 DNA reads TGCAGTGCTAGTCCCCTCTCTAGCGGGAGATACAATGAGCAGTTCTTC. This sequence joins TRBV20-1 and TRBJ2-1; 10 nucleotides agree with TRBD2. Germline CDR1 reads DFQATT; CDR2 reads SNEGSKA (reference sequence). CDR3 size: 16 residues. With 3 bases clipped from V and 4 bases from J, the junction kept 9 bases outside the gene matches.

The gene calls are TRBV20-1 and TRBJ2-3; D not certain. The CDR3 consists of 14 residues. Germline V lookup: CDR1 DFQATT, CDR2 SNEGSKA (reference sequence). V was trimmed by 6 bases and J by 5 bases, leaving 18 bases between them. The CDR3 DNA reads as TGCAGTGCCCGTTCGCTAGAGTACAAAGATACGCAGTATTTT. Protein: CSARSLEYKDTQYF.

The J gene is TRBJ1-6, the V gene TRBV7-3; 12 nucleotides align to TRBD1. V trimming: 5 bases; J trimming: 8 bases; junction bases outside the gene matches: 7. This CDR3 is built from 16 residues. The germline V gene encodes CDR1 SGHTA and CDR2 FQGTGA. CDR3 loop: CASSLTGTGGYSPLHF. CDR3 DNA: TGTGCCAGCAGCCTTACCGGGACAGGGGGCTATTCACCCCTCCACTTT.

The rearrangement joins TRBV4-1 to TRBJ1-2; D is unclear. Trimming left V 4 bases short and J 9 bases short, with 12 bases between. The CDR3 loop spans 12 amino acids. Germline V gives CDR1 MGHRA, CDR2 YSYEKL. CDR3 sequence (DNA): TGCGCCAGCAGCCGCACGCCCGACAGCTACACCTTC. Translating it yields CASSRTPDSYTF.

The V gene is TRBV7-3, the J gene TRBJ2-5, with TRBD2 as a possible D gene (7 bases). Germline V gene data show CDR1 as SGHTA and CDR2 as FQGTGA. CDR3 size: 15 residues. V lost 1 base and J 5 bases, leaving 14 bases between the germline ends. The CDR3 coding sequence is TGTGCCAGCAGCTTAAGTGGGGGGGCGCTTGAGACCCAGTACTTC. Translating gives CASSLSGGALETQYF.

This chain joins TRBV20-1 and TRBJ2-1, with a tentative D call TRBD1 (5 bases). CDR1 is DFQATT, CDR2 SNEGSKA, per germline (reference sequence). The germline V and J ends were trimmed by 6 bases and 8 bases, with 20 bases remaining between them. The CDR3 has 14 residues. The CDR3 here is CSAQIQGLYDEQFF. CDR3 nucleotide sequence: TGCAGTGCGCAGATTCAGGGATTGTACGATGAGCAGTTCTTC.